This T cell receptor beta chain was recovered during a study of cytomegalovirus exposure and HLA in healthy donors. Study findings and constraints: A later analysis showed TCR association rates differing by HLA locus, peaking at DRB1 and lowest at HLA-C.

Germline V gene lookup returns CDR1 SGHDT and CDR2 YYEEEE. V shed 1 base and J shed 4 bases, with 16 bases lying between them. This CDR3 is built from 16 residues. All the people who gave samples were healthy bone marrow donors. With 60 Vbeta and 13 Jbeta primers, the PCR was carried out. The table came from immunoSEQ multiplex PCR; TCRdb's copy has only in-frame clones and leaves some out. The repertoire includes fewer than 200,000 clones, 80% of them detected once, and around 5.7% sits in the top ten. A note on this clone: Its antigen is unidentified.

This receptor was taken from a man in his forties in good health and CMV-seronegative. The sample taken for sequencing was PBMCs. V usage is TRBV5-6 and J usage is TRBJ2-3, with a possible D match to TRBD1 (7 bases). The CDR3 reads CASSLPGQGGPDTQYF. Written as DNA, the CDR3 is TGTGCCAGCAGCTTGCCGGGGCAGGGGGGCCCAGATACGCAGTATTTT. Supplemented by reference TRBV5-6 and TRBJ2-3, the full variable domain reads DAGVTQSPTHLIKTRGQQVTLRCSPKSGHDTVSWYQQALGQGPQFIFQYYEEEERQRGNFPDRFSGHQFPNYSSELNVNALLLGDSALYLCASSLPGQGGPDTQYFGPGTRLTVL.